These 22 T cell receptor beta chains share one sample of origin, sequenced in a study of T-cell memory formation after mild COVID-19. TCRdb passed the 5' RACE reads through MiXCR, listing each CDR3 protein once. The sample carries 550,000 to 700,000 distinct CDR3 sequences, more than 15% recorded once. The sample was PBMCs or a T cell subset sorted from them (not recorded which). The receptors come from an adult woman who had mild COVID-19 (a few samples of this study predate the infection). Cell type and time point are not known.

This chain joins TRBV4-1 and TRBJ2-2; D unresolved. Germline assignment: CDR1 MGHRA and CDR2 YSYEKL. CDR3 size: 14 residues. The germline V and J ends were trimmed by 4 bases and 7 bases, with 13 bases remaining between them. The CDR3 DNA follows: TGCGCCAGCAGCCCCACGAGAGATTACGGGGAGCTGTTTTTT. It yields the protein CASSPTRDYGELFF.

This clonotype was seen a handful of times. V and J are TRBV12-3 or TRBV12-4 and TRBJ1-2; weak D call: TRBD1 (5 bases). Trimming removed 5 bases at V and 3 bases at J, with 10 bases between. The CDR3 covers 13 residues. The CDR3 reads CASSIKGYYGYTF. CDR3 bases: TGTGCCAGCAGTATAAAGGGGTACTATGGCTACACCTTC.

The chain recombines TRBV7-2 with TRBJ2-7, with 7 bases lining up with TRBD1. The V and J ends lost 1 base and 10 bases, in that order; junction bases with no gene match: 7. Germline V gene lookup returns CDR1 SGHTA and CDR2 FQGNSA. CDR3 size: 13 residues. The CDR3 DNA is TGTGCCAGCAGCTTAGGCGTAAACAGGGGCCAGTACTTC. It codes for CASSLGVNRGQYF.

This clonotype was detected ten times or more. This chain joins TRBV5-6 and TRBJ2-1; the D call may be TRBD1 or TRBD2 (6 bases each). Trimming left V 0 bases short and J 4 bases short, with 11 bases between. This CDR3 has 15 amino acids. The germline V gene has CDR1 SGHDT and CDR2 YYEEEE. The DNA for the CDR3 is TGTGCCAGCAGCTTGGAAGGGGGGCCGTACAATGAGCAGTTCTTC. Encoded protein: CASSLEGGPYNEQFF.

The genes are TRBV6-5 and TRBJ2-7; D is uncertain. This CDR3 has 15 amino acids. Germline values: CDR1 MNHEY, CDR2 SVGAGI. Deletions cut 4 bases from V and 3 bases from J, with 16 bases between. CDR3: CASSFTDGAYYEQYF. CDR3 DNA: TGTGCCAGCAGTTTCACGGACGGCGCCTACTACGAGCAGTACTTC.

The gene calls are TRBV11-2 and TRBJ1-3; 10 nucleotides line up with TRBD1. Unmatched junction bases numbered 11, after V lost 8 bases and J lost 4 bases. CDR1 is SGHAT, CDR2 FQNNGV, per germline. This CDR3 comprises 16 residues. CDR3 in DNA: TGTGCCAGCGTAAAATCCGGGACAGGGGACGGAAACACCATATATTTT. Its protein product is CASVKSGTGDGNTIYF.

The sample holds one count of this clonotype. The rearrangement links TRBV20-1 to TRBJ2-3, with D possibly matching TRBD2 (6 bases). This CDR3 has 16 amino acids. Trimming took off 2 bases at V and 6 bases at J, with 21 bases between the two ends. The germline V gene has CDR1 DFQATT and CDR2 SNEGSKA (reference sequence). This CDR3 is CSARSPGTRLGDTQYF. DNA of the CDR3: TGCAGTGCTAGATCCCCAGGGACTCGATTGGGGGATACGCAGTATTTT.

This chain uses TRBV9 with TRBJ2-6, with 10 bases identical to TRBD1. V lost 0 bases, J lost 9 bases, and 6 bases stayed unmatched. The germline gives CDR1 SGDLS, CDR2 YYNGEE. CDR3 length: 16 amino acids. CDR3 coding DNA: TGTGCCAGCAGCGTAGGCTGGGGACAGGGGATCAACGTCCTGACTTTC. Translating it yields CASSVGWGQGINVLTF.

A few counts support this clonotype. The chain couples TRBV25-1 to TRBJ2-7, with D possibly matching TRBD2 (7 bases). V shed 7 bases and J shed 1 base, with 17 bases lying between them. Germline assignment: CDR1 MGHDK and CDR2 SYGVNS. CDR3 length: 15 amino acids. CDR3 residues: CASTRGGAESYEQYF. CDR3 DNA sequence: TGTGCCAGCACCCGAGGGGGGGCAGAATCCTACGAGCAGTACTTC.

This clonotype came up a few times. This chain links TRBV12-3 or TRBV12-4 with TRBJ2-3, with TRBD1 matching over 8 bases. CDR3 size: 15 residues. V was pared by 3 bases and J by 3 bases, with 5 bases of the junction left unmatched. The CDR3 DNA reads TGTGCCAGCAGTTTTGGTAGACAGGGGACAGATACGCAGTATTTT. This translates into CASSFGRQGTDTQYF.

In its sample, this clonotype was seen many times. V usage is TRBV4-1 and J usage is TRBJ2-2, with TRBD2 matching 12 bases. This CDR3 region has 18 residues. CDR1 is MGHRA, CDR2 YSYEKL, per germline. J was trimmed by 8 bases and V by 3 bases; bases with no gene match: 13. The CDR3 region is CASSHQWLAGGPIGELFF. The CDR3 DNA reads TGCGCCAGCAGCCATCAGTGGCTAGCGGGGGGGCCGATAGGGGAGCTGTTTTTT.

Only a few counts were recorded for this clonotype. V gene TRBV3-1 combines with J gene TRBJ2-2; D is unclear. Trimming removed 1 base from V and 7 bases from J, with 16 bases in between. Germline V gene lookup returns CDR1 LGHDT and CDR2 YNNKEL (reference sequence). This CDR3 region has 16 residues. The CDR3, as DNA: TGTGCCAGCAGCCAAGTCGGGCTGGCGTCGGGCGGGGAGCTGTTTTTT. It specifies CASSQVGLASGGELFF. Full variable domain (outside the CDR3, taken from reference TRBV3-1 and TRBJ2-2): DTAVSQTPKYLVTQMGNDKSIKCEQNLGHDTMYWYKQDSKKFLKIMFSYNNKELIINETVPNRFSPKSPDKAHLNLHINSLELGDSAVYFCASSQVGLASGGELFFGEGSRLTVL.

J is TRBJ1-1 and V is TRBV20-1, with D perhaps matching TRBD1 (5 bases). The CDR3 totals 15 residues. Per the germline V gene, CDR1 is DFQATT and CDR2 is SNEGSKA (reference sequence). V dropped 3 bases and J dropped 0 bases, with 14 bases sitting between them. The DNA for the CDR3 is TGCAGTGCTAGTGGGGTAGGGACGGTGAACACTGAAGCTTTCTTT. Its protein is CSASGVGTVNTEAFF.

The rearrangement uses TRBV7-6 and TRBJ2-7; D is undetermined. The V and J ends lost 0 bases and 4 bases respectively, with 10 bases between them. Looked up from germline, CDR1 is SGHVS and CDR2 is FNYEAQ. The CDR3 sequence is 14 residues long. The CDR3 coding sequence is TGTGCCAGCAGCTTAGCTCCGCTAGGATACGAGCAGTACTTC. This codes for CASSLAPLGYEQYF.

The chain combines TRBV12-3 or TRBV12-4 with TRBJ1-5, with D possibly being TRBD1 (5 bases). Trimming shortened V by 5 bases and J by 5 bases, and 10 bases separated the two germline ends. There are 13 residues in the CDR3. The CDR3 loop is CASSRGTDQPQHF. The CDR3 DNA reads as TGTGCCAGCAGTCGCGGGACGGATCAGCCCCAGCATTTT.

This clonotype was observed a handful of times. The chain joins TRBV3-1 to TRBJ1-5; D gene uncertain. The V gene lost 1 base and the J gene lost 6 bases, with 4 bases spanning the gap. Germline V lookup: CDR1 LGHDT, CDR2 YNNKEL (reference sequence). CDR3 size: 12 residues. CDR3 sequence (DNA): TGTGCCAGCAGCCAAGTCGGTCAGCCCCAGCATTTT. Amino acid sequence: CASSQVGQPQHF. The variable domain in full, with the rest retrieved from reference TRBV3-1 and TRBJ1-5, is DTAVSQTPKYLVTQMGNDKSIKCEQNLGHDTMYWYKQDSKKFLKIMFSYNNKELIINETVPNRFSPKSPDKAHLNLHINSLELGDSAVYFCASSQVGQPQHFGDGTRLSIL.

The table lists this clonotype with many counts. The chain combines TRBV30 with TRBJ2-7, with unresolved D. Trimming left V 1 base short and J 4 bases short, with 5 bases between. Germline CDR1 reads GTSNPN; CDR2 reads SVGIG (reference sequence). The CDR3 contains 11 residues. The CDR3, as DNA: TGTGCCTGGAGTGCTCGGTACGAGCAGTACTTC. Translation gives CAWSARYEQYF.

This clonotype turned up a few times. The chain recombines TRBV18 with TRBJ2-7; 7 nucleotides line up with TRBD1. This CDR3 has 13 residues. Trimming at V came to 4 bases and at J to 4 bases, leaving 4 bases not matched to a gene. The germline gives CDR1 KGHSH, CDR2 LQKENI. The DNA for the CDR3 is TGTGCCAGCTCACAAACGACAGGGTACGAGCAGTACTTC. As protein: CASSQTTGYEQYF.

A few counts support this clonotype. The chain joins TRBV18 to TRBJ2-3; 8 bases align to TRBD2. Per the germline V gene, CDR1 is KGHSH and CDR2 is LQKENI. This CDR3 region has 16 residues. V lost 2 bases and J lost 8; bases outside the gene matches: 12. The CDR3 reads CASSPVSGGASGTQYF. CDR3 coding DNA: TGTGCCAGCTCACCAGTGAGCGGGGGAGCATCTGGTACGCAGTATTTT.

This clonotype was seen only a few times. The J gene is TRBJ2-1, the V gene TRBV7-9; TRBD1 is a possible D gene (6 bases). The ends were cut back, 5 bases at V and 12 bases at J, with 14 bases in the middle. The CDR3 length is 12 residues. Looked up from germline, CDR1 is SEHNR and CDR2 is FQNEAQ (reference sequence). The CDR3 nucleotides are TGTGCCAGCAGCCCCGCCGGACAGCTGCAGTTCTTC. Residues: CASSPAGQLQFF.

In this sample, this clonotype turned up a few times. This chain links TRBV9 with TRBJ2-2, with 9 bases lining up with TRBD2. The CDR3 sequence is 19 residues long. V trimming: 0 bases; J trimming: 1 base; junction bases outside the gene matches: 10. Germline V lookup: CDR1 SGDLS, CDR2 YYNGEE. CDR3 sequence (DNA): TGTGCCAGCAGCGTAGGAGTCTCGAGCGGGAGGATGAACACCGGGGAGCTGTTTTTT. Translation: CASSVGVSSGRMNTGELFF.

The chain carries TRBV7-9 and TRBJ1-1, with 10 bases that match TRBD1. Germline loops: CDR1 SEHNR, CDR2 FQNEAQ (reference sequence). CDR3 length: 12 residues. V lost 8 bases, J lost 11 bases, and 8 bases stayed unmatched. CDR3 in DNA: TGTGCCAGCGCGGGGGACAGGGGCAGGGCTTTCTTT. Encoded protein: CASAGDRGRAFF.